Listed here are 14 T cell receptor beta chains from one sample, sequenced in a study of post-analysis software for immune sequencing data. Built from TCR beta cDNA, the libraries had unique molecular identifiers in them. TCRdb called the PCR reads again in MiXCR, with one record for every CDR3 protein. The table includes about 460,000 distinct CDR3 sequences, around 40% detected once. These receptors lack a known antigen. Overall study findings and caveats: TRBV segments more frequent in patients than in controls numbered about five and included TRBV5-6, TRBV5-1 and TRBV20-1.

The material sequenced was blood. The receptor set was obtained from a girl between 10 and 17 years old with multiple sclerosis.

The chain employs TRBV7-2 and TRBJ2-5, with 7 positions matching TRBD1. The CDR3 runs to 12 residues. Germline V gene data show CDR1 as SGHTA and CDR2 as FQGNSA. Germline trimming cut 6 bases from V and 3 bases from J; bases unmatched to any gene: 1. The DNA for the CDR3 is TGTGCCAGCAGACAGGGGAAAGAGACCCAGTACTTC. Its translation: CASRQGKETQYF.

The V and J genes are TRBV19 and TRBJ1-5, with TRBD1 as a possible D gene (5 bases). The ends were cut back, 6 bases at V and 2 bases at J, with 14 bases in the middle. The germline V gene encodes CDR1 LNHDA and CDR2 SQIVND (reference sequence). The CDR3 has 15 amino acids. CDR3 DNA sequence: TGTGCCAGTAGCTTCCAGGGACGGGGCAATCAGCCCCAGCATTTT. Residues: CASSFQGRGNQPQHF.

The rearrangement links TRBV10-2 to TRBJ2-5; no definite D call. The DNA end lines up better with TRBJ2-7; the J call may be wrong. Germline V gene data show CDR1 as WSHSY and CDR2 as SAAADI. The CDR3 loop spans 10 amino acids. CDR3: CASAFHEQYF. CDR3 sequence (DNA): TGCGCCTCAGCTTTCCACGAGCAGTACTTC.

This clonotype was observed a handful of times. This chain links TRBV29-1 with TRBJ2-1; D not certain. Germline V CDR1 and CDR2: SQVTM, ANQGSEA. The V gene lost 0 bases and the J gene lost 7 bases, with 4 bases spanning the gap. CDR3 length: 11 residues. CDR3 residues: CSVEDGNEQFF. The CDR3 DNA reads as TGCAGCGTTGAAGACGGGAATGAGCAGTTCTTC.

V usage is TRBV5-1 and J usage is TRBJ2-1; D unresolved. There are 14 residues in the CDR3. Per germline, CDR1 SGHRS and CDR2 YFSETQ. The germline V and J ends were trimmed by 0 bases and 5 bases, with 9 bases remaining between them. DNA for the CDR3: TGCGCCAGCAGCTTGGAACGAAGGAACAATGAGCAGTTCTTC. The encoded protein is CASSLERRNNEQFF.

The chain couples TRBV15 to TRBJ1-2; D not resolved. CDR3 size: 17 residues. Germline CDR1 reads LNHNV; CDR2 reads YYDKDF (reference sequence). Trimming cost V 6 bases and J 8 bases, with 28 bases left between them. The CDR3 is CATSRRVTGPDSSGYTF. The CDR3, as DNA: TGTGCCACCAGTCGTCGCGTGACCGGGCCCGACTCGAGCGGCTACACCTTC.

The CDR3 loop reads CASSVAGGGGEKLFF. CDR3 sequence (DNA): TGTGCCAGCAGCGTAGCAGGGGGAGGCGGTGAAAAACTGTTTTTT. The chain employs TRBV9 and TRBJ1-4; TRBD1 agrees at 7 bases. V trimming: 0 bases; J trimming: 7 bases; junction bases outside the gene matches: 6. The CDR3 consists of 15 residues. In germline, CDR1 is SGDLS, CDR2 YYNGEE.

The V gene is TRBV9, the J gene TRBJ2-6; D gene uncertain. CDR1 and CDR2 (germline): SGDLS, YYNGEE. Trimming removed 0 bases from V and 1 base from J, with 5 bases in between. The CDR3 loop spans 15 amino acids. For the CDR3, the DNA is TGTGCCAGCAGCGTAGCCAAATCTGGGGCCAACGTCCTGACTTTC. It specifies CASSVAKSGANVLTF.

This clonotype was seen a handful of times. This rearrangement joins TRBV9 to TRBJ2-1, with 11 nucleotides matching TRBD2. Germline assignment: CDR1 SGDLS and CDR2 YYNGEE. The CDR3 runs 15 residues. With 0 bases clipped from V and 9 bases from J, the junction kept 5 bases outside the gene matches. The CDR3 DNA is TGTGCCAGCAGCGTAGGAACTAGCGGGAGAAGTGAGCAGTTCTTC. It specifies CASSVGTSGRSEQFF.

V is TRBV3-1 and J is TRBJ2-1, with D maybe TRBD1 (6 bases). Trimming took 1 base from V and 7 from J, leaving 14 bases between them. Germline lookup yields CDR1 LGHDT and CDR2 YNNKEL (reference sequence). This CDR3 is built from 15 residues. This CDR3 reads CASSQGGPGINEQFF. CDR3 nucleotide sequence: TGTGCCAGCAGCCAAGGGGGGCCGGGCATAAATGAGCAGTTCTTC.

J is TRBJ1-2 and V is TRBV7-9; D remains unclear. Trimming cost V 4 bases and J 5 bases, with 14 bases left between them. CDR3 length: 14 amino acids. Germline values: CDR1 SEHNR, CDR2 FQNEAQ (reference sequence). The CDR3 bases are TGTGCCAGCAGCTCGAGTGGGCTTGGGTATGGCTACACCTTC. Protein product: CASSSSGLGYGYTF.

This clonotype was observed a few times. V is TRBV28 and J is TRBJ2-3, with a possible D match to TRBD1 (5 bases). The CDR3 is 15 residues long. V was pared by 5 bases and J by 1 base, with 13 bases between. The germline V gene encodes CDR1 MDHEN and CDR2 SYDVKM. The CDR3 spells CASSVRQPGTDTQYF. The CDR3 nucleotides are TGTGCCAGCAGTGTACGACAGCCGGGCACAGATACGCAGTATTTT.

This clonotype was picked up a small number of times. The DNA of the CDR3 is TGCAGCGTTGGGACACGGTCCTACGAGCAGTACTTC. Its protein is CSVGTRSYEQYF. The rearrangement joins TRBV29-1 to TRBJ2-7; perhaps TRBD1 as D (5 bases). The CDR3 loop spans 12 amino acids. Germline values: CDR1 SQVTM, CDR2 ANQGSEA. V lost 4 bases, J lost 1 base, and 8 bases lay in between.

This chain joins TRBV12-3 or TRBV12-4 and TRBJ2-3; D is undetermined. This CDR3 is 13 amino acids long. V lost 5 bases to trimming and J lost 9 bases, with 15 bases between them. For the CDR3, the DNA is TGTGCCAGCAGTCCGACCCTTGGTTGGACGCAGTATTTT. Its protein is CASSPTLGWTQYF.